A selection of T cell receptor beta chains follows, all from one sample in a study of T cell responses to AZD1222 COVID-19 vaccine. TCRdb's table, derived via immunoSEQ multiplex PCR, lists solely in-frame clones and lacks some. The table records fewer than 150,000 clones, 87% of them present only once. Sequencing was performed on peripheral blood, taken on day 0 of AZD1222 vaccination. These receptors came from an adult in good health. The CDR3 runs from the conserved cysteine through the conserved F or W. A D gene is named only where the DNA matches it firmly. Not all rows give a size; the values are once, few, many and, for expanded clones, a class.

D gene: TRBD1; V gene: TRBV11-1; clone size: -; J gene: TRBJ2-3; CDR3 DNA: TGTGCCAGCAGCTTAGCCGACAGGGGCACAGATACGCAGTATTTT; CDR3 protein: CASSLADRGTDTQYF
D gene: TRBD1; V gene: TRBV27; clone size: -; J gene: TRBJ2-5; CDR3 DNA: TGTGCCAGCAGTTCGGGACAGATTCAAGAGACCCAGTACTTC; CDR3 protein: CASSSGQIQETQYF
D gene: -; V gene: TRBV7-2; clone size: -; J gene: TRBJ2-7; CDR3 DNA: TGTGCCAGCAGCTTACAGGGCTACTACGAGCAGTACTTC; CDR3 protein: CASSLQGYYEQYF
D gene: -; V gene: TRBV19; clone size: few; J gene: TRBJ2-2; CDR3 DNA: TGTGCCAGTAGTATTGCCGGGGGCCCCACCGGGGAGCTGTTTTTT; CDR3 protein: CASSIAGGPTGELFF
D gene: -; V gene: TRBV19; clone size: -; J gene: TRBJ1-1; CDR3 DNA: TGTGCCACCAAGGAGGGGTATACTGAAGCTTTCTTT; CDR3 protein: CATKEGYTEAFF
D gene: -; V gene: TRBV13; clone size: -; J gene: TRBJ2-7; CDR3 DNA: TGTGCCAGCAGCTTAGGAGTGGGGAACTACGAGCAGTACTTC; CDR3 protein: CASSLGVGNYEQYF
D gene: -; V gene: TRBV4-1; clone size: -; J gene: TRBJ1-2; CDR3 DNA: TGCGCCAGCAGCCATCATGTGGTTACTAACTATGGCTACACCTTC; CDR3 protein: CASSHHVVTNYGYTF
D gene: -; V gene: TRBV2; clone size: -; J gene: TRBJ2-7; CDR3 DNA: TGTGCCAGCAGTGAGCTTGAGGCAGACCCGGCGGGTCCGGCCTACGAGCAGTACTTC; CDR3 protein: CASSELEADPAGPAYEQYF
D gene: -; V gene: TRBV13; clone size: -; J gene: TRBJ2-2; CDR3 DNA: TGTGCCAGCAGCGCGACCCCAGGGTCACAGCTGTTTTTT; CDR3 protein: CASSATPGSQLFF
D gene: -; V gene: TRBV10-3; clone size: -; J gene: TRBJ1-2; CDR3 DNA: TGTGCCATCAGTGAGCCCTGGACACCCTTTCGCCACTATGGCTACACCTTC; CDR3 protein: CAISEPWTPFRHYGYTF
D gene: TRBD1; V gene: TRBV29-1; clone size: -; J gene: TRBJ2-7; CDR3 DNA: TGCAGCGTCAGGGGGCCAGCCTACGAGCAGTACTTC; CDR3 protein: CSVRGPAYEQYF
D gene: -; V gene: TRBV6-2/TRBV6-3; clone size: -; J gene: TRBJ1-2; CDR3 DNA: TGTGCCAGCAGTTACTCGGCATTCTCGGGGGGCTACACCTTC; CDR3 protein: CASSYSAFSGGYTF
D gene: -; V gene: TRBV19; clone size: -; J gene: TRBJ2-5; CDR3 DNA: TGTGCCAGTAGTTTAGCGGAGTTAGGAGCCCAGTACTTC; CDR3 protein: CASSLAELGAQYF
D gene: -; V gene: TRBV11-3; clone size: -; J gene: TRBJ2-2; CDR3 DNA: TGTGCCAGCAGCTTAGTTCGGGGCCCGACCGGGGAGCTGTTTTTT; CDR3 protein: CASSLVRGPTGELFF
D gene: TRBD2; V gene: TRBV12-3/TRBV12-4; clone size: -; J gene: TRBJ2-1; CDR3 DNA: TGTGCCAGCAGTAGCCCTCCGGGAGGTACGTTCTTC; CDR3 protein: CASSSPPGGTFF
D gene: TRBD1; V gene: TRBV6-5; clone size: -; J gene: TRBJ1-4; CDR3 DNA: TGTGCCAGCAGTTACTCGGACAGGGGCGGTGAAAAACTGTTTTTT; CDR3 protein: CASSYSDRGGEKLFF
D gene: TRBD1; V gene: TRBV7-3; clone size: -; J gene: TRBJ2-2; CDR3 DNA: TGTGCCAGCAGCCCGGGACAGGCAGCCGGGGAGCTGTTTTTT; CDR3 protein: CASSPGQAAGELFF
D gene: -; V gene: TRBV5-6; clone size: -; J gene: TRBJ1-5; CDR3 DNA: TGTGCCAGCAGCGAACTGGATAGCAATCAGCCCCAGCATTTT; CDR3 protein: CASSELDSNQPQHF
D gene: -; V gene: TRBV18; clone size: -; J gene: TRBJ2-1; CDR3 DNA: TGTGCCAGCTCACCACCGGAGTCAAGATACAATGAGCAGTTCTTC; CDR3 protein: CASSPPESRYNEQFF
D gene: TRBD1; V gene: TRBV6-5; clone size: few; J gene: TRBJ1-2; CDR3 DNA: TGTGCCAGCAGCCGTACCGGGACAGGGCCCTATGGCTACACCTTC; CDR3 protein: CASSRTGTGPYGYTF
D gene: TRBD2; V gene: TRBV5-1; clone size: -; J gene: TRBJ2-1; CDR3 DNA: TGCGCCAGCAGCGTTAGCGGGCCCCCCTACAATGAGCAGTTCTTC; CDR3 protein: CASSVSGPPYNEQFF
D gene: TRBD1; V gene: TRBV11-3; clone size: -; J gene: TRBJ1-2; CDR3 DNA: TGTGCCAGCAGCGTAGGGACAGGGAACGATTGGGGAGGCTACACCTTC; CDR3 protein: CASSVGTGNDWGGYTF
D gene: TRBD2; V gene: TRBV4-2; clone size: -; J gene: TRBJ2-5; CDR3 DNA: TGTGCCAGCAGCCAAGAGGCGGCAGGGGACGTTGCGGGAGGGACCCAGTACTTC; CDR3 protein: CASSQEAAGDVAGGTQYF
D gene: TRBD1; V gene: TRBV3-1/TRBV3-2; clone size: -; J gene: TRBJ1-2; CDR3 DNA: TGTGCCAGCAGAACCACGACAGGGCCCTACACCTTC; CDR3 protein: CASRTTTGPYTF
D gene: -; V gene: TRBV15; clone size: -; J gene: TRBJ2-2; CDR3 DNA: TGTGCCACCAGCAGGGGTGGGGGGCGCCGCAACACCGGGGAGCTGTTTTTT; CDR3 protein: CATSRGGGRRNTGELFF
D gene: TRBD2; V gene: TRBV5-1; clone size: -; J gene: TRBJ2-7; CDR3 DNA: TGCGCCAGCAGCCCCGAGGGACTAGCACAAAACTACGAGCAGTACTTC; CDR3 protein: CASSPEGLAQNYEQYF
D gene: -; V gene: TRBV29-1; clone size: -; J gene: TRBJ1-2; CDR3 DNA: TGCAGGGTGACAGGCGACTATGGCTACACCTTC; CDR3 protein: CRVTGDYGYTF
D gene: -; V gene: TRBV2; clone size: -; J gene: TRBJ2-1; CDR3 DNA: TGTGCCAGCAGGAGAGCTACTCACAATGAGCAGTTCTTC; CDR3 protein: CASRRATHNEQFF
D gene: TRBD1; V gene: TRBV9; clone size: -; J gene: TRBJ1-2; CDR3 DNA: TGTGCCAGCAGCGTTGGTAACAGGGGCTATGGCTACACCTTC; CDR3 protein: CASSVGNRGYGYTF
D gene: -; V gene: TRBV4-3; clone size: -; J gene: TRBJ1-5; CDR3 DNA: TGCGCCAGCAGCCCAGGACACCGCTCCGATTTCAATCAGCCCCAGCATTTT; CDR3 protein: CASSPGHRSDFNQPQHF
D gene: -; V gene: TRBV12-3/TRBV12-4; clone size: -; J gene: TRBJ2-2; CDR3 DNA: TGTGCCAGCAGTGTGAACACCGGGGAGCTGTTTTTT; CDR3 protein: CASSVNTGELFF
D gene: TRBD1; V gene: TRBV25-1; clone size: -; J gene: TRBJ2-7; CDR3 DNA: TGTGCCAGCGGACAGGGCCTGAGCTACGAGCAGTACTTC; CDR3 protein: CASGQGLSYEQYF
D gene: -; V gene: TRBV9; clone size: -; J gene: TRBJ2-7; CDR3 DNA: TGTGCCAGCAGCGTGAAGACAGATCCCTCTGGGGAGCAGTACTTC; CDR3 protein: CASSVKTDPSGEQYF
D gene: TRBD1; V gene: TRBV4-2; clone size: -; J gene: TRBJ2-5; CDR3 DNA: TGTGCCAGCAGCCAAAGAAAGACAGGGCAAGAGACCCAGTACTTC; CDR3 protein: CASSQRKTGQETQYF
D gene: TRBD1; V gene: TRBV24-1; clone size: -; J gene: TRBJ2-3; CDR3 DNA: TGTGCCACCAGTGACCAGGGGGAGACAGATACGCAGTATTTT; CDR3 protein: CATSDQGETDTQYF
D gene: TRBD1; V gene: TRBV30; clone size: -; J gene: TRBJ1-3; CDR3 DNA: TGTGCCTGGAGTTACAGGGGGCAATCTGGAAACACCATATATTTT; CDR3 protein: CAWSYRGQSGNTIYF
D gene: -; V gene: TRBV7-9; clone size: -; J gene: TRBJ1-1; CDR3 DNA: TGTGCCAGCAGCCCCGGGGAGGTATTAAACACTGAAGCTTTCTTT; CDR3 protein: CASSPGEVLNTEAFF
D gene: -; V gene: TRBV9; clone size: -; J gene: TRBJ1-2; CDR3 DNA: TGTGCCAGCAGCGTAGATCAGGGAGGTCCGGACTATGGCTACACCTTC; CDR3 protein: CASSVDQGGPDYGYTF
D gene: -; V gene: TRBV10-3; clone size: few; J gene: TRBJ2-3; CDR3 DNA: TGTGCCATCAGTGAGTCGAAAGGGGCAGATACGCAGTATTTT; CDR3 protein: CAISESKGADTQYF
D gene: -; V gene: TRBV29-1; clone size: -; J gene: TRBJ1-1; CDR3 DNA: TGCAGCGTTGAAGCCGGGATAGGGGTAACTGAAGCTTTCTTT; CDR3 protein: CSVEAGIGVTEAFF
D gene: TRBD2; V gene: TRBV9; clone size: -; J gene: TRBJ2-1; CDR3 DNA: TGTGCCAGCAGCGCCCCGAAAGGCGGGAGCGGGGGGAATGAGCAGTTCTTC; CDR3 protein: CASSAPKGGSGGNEQFF
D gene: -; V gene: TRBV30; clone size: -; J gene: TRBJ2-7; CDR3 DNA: TGTGCCTGGGGGTCCGAGTTGGGGGACGAGCAGTACTTC; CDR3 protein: CAWGSELGDEQYF
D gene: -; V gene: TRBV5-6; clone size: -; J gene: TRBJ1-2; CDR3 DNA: TGTGCCAGCAGCTTTGCGGGGAGAGCTAACTATGGCTACACCTTC; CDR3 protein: CASSFAGRANYGYTF